This TCR beta chain was retrieved from a study of T cells after yellow fever vaccination. Template switching with 5'RACE generated the TCR cDNA and added a universal primer site and UMIs. TCRdb reprocessed the 5' RACE reads via MiXCR and lists one record per CDR3 protein. The table lists over 300,000 distinct CDR3 sequences, approximately 4% of them singletons. The receptor was derived from a man between 18 and 29 years old who received the YFV17D yellow fever vaccine. The material sequenced was PBMCs, taken 5 days after the yellow fever booster vaccination.

The CDR3 DNA reads as TGTGCCAGCAGCTTTCTCGGGGATCAAGAGACCCAGTACTTC. It is translated as CASSFLGDQETQYF. The J gene is TRBJ2-5, the V gene TRBV7-9; the D gene is possibly TRBD2 (5 bases). There are 14 residues in the CDR3. CDR1 and CDR2 from the germline V gene are SEHNR and FQNEAQ (reference sequence). The V gene lost 3 bases and the J gene lost 2 bases, with 10 bases spanning the gap.